Listed here is a single T cell receptor beta chain. Its antigen is unidentified. Unique molecular identifiers tagged the TCR beta cDNA libraries. Some 500,000 cDNA molecules were obtained per 1 to 10 million input T cells. One entry per CDR3 protein results from TCRdb running MiXCR on the PCR reads. The sample lists hundreds of thousands of distinct CDR3 sequences; 55% to 70% were seen once. The data originate from a study of post-analysis software for immune sequencing data. Study-wide context: Relapsing-remitting, secondary progressive and progressive-relapsing forms of multiple sclerosis all featured among disease courses. Broader study findings: Controls significantly exceeded multiple sclerosis patients in normalized Chao1 diversity. Relative to controls, patients had a handful of TRBV segments at higher frequency, with TRBV5-6, TRBV5-1 and TRBV20-1 among these.

The trim removed 7 bases at V and 6 bases at J, leaving 16 bases unmatched. The germline CDR1 and CDR2 sequences are SQVTM and ANQGSEA. This CDR3 comprises 16 residues. This receptor was identified in a girl aged 2-10 years with multiple sclerosis. V gene TRBV29-1 combines with J gene TRBJ1-2, with 11 bases fitting TRBD1. The sample comprised blood. CDR3 protein: CSAPKRTGGGIDGYTF. In DNA, the CDR3 is TGCAGCGCCCCAAAACGGACAGGGGGCGGGATAGATGGCTACACCTTC.